This T cell receptor (beta chain) was recorded in a study of CD8+CD57+ T cells in acquired aplastic anemia. CDR1 is DFQATT and CDR2 is SNEGSKA in the germline V gene (reference sequence). The V gene end was trimmed by 0 bases and the J gene end by 5 bases; junction bases not matched to a gene: 6. CDR3 size: 15 residues. This clonotype was picked up many times. All sequencing subjects had displayed CD8+CD57+ cell expansion on flow cytometry. The TCR beta profiling, which covered VDJ combination and CDR3 sequence, was carried out using genomic DNA as the template. MiXCR, applied by TCRdb to the reads, yields one record per CDR3 protein. The data hold about 180,000 distinct CDR3 sequences, with over 40% observed a single time.

Source material: sorted CD4+, CD8+, or CD8+CD57+ T cells (not recorded which) from PBMCs. V is TRBV20-1 and J is TRBJ1-1; 10 bases align to TRBD1. This receptor was taken from a human donor with aplastic anemia. The CDR3 region is CSARDRRTGGTEAFF. The CDR3 bases are TGCAGTGCTAGAGATCGTAGGACAGGGGGAACTGAAGCTTTCTTT.